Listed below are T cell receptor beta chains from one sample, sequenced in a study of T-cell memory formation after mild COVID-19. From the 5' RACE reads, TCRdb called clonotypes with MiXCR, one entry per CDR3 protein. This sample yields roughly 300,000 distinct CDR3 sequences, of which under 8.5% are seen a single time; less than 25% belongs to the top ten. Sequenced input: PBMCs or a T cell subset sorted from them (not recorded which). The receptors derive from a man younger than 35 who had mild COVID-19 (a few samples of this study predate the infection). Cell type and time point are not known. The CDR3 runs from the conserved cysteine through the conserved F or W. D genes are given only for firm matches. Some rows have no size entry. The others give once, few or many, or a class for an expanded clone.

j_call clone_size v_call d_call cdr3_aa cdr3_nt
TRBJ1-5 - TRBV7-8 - CASSLGYEQPQHF TGTGCCAGCAGCTTAGGTTATGAGCAGCCCCAGCATTTT
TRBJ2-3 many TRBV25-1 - CASSEYPGGTDTQYF TGTGCCAGCAGTGAATATCCAGGGGGCACAGATACGCAGTATTTT
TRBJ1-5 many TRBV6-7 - CASCPQGALSNQPQHF TGTGCCAGCTGCCCCCAGGGAGCCCTTAGCAATCAGCCCCAGCATTTT
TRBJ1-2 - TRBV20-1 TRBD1 CSAREGRGASYGYTF TGCAGTGCTAGAGAGGGCAGGGGGGCGTCCTATGGCTACACCTTC
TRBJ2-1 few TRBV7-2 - CASSLPLGSYNEQFF TGTGCCAGCAGCTTACCCCTCGGCAGTTACAATGAGCAGTTCTTC
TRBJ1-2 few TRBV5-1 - CASSPERAYGYTF TGCGCCAGCAGCCCCGAGAGGGCCTATGGCTACACCTTC
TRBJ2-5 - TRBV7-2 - CASIDVIWGRKETQYF TGTGCCAGCATCGATGTTATATGGGGGAGGAAAGAGACCCAGTACTTC
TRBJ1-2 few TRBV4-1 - CASSLGAGEAYGYTF TGCGCCAGCAGCCTCGGGGCAGGGGAGGCTTATGGCTACACCTTC
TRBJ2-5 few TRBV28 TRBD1 CATTGLDRGKKETQYF TGTGCCACCACTGGATTGGACAGGGGTAAGAAAGAGACCCAGTACTTC
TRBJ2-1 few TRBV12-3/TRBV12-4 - CASTPVRGGNEQFF TGTGCCAGCACCCCGGTGCGGGGTGGGAATGAGCAGTTCTTC
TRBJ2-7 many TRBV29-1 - CSVALAISYEQYF TGCAGCGTGGCCTTAGCGATCTCCTACGAGCAGTACTTC
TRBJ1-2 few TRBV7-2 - CASSPTAQANYGYTF TGTGCCAGCAGCCCTACGGCCCAAGCTAACTATGGCTACACCTTC
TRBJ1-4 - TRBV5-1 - CASSLWRLEEKLFF TGCGCCAGCAGCTTGTGGAGGTTAGAGGAAAAACTGTTTTTT
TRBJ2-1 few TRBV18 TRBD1 CASSTGVGNEQFF TGTGCCAGCTCAACAGGGGTCGGCAATGAGCAGTTCTTC
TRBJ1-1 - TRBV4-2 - CASSQDSRGGTEAFF TGTGCCAGCAGCCAAGATTCCAGGGGTGGGACTGAAGCTTTCTTT
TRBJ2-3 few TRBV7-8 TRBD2 CASSFIAGASTDTQYF TGTGCCAGCAGCTTTATAGCGGGGGCCAGCACAGATACGCAGTATTTT
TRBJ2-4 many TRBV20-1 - CSARDWTRKNIQYF TGCAGTGCTAGAGATTGGACCAGGAAAAACATTCAGTACTTC
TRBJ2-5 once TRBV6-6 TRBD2 CATEAGTTTQYF TGTGCCACCGAAGCGGGGACGACGACCCAGTACTTC
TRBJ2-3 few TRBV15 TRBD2 CAAYLAGGPRTDTQYF TGTGCCGCCTACCTAGCGGGGGGGCCCCGCACAGATACGCAGTATTTT
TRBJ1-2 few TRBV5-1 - CASSISGPNYGYTF TGCGCCAGCAGCATCTCCGGGCCCAACTATGGCTACACCTTC
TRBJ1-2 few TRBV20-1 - CSARGFYGYTF TGCAGTGCTAGGGGGTTCTATGGCTACACCTTC
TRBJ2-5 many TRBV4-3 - CASSQDWRGETQYF TGCGCCAGCAGCCAAGACTGGAGGGGAGAGACCCAGTACTTC
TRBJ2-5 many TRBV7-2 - CASSLGGGFQETQYF TGTGCCAGCAGCTTAGGTGGCGGGTTCCAAGAGACCCAGTACTTC
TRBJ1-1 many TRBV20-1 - CSARDFRLTEAFF TGCAGTGCTAGAGATTTCAGGTTAACTGAAGCTTTCTTT
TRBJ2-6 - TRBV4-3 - CASSQDLPGRGANVLTF TGCGCCAGCAGCCAAGATTTGCCGGGGCGTGGGGCCAACGTCCTGACTTTC
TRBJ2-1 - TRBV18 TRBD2 CASSPRGGSSYNEQFF TGTGCCAGCTCACCACGCGGCGGGAGCTCCTACAATGAGCAGTTCTTC
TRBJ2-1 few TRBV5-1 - CASSSGVAEQFF TGCGCCAGCAGCTCAGGGGTTGCTGAGCAGTTCTTC
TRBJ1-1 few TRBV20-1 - CSAAVWGAMSTEAFF TGCAGTGCTGCGGTTTGGGGGGCGATGAGCACTGAAGCTTTCTTT
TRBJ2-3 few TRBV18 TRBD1 CASSPRTGTASTDTQYF TGTGCCAGCTCACCACGTACCGGGACAGCCTCCACAGATACGCAGTATTTT
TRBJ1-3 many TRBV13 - CASSLFPVAGFSGNTIYF TGTGCCAGCAGCTTATTTCCGGTCGCGGGATTCTCTGGAAACACCATATATTTT
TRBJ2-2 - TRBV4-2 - CASSQGANTGELFF TGTGCCAGCAGCCAAGGCGCGAACACCGGGGAGCTGTTTTTT
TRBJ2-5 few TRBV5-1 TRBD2 CASSSDGGFRETQYF TGCGCCAGCAGCTCGGACGGGGGGTTTCGAGAGACCCAGTACTTC
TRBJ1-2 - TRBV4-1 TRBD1 CASSHPRGTGTRSTF TGCGCCAGCAGCCACCCGCGGGGGACAGGAACGAGGTCGACCTTC
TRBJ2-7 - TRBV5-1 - CASSLWTSYEQYF TGCGCCAGCAGCCTTTGGACGTCCTACGAGCAGTACTTC
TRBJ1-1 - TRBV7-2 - CASNPDWLEAFF TGTGCCAGCAACCCCGATTGGCTTGAAGCTTTCTTT
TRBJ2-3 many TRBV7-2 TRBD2 CASSPRSSGVDTQYF TGTGCCAGCAGCCCCCGTAGTAGCGGGGTAGATACGCAGTATTTT
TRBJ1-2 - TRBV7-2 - CASSLSGSGGSGYGYTF TGTGCCAGCAGCTTATCAGGAAGCGGGGGTTCTGGTTATGGCTACACCTTC
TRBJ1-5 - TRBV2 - CASSADSLNQPQHF TGTGCCAGCAGTGCCGACAGCCTCAATCAGCCCCAGCATTTT
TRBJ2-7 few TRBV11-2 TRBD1 CASGGQLFSYEQYF TGTGCCAGCGGGGGACAGCTCTTCTCCTACGAGCAGTACTTC
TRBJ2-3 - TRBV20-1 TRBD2 CSGKAGGPRDTQYF TGCAGTGGCAAGGCGGGGGGGCCTAGGGATACGCAGTATTTT
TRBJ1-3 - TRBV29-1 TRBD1 CSATTGASGNTIYF TGCAGCGCAACGACAGGGGCCTCTGGAAACACCATATATTTT